Given below is one T cell receptor beta chain in context. The data originate from a study of T cell changes during pregnancy in multiple sclerosis. Per germline, CDR1 GTSNPN and CDR2 SVGIG (reference sequence). CDR3 length: 14 residues. Trimming took off 5 bases at V and 5 bases at J, with 19 bases between the two ends. Sequencing was performed with immunoSEQ multiplex PCR; in TCRdb, only in-frame clones are kept and a portion is missing. The top ten hold roughly 0.36% of the sample, which has 50,000 or so clones, around nine tenths seen once. The TCR sequence derives from a female donor with multiple sclerosis, enrolled in a pregnancy study. The sequences come from CD4+ T cells from peripheral blood mononuclear cells, collected before pregnancy. The V gene is TRBV30, the J gene TRBJ2-7, with D possibly being TRBD2 (5 bases). The CDR3: CAWGKAVSVHEQYF. Written as DNA, the CDR3 is TGTGCCTGGGGTAAAGCGGTCTCTGTGCACGAGCAGTACTTC. Combining the CDR3 with reference TRBV30 and TRBJ2-7 gives the whole variable domain SQTIHQWPATLVQPVGSPLSLECTVEGTSNPNLYWYRQAAGRGLQLLFYSVGIGQISSEVPQNLSASRPQDRQFILSSKKLLLSDSGFYLCAWGKAVSVHEQYFGPGTRLTVT.